This T cell receptor (beta chain) was captured in a study of T cells in Graves' hyperthyroidism and ophthalmopathy. This clonotype was seen a handful of times. Its antigen remains unknown. Study-level results: Most thyroid-expanded clonotypes above 0.001 were also found in blood. Ophthalmopathy was distinguished from stable hyperthyroidism by 13 V-J signatures.

Newly diagnosed hyperthyroidism, duration under 2 months, in patients aged 18 to 65. Germline V gene sequence: CDR1 SEHNR, CDR2 FQNEAQ (reference sequence). This CDR3 is 17 amino acids long. V shed 7 bases, J shed 1 base, and the junction held 16 bases outside the gene matches. Template material for amplifying TCR beta CDR3 regions consisted of RNA transcripts. First-round RT-PCR targeting the TCR CDR3 was performed with the HTBI primer set. Each CDR3 protein is one row after TCRdb ran MiXCR on the multiplex PCR reads. The sample includes around 540,000 distinct CDR3 sequences, about 45% seen only once; the top ten take just over 8%.

The sample taken for sequencing was peripheral blood or thyroid tissue (not recorded which). The clonotype was recovered from a woman in her late teens or twenties with Graves' hyperthyroidism. The chain couples TRBV7-9 to TRBJ2-7; TRBD1 matches at 7 bases. The CDR3 loop is CASTPPAQGDLSYEQYF. DNA of the CDR3: TGTGCCAGCACCCCCCCGGCCCAGGGGGACCTTTCCTACGAGCAGTACTTC.